The 30 T cell receptor beta chains below were found in one sample sequenced in a study of blood T cells in healthy people across ages. Next came a second PCR, run for about 6 to 11 cycles, which used a sample-barcoded 5' primer along with a J-beta primer mix. MiXCR, run by TCRdb on the 5' RACE reads, gives a single entry per CDR3 protein. The sample yields about 1,600,000 distinct CDR3 sequences, 42% seen once. Specimen: blood. The receptors were sampled from a woman younger than 30 in good health.

The chain links TRBV6-2 or TRBV6-3 to TRBJ1-5, with 7 positions matching TRBD1. Germline CDR1 MNHEY, CDR2 SVGEGT. Trimming cost V 0 bases and J 4 bases; bases outside gene matches: 6. The CDR3 totals 16 residues. CDR3 sequence: CASSYSAGGGNQPQHF. The CDR3 DNA reads TGTGCCAGCAGTTACTCGGCAGGGGGTGGGAATCAGCCCCAGCATTTT.

This clonotype was picked up a small number of times. The genes are TRBV20-1 and TRBJ2-3; D is unresolved. Germline V lookup: CDR1 DFQATT, CDR2 SNEGSKA (reference sequence). Trimming cost V 5 bases and J 2 bases, with 8 bases left between them. The CDR3 has 12 amino acids. CDR3 coding DNA: TGCAGTGCTGCTGGAAACACAGATACGCAGTATTTT. This encodes CSAAGNTDTQYF.

This clonotype was seen a single time. The chain employs TRBV25-1 and TRBJ2-7; tentative D call: TRBD2 (5 bases). The DNA end is more similar to TRBJ2-5, so the J call may be wrong. This CDR3 contains 13 residues. Germline V gene lookup returns CDR1 MGHDK and CDR2 SYGVNS. This chain's CDR3 is CASSGPAVETQYF. Here the CDR3 DNA reads TGTGCCAGCAGTGGCCCAGCGGTGGAGACCCAGTACTTC.

This rearrangement joins TRBV27 to TRBJ1-1; no definite D call. This CDR3 is built from 13 residues. Trimming removed 7 bases from V and 5 bases from J, with 14 bases in between. Per germline, CDR1 MNHEY and CDR2 SMNVEV (reference sequence). CDR3 residues: CASKRTPGTEAFF. CDR3 sequence (DNA): TGTGCCAGCAAGAGAACTCCCGGAACTGAAGCTTTCTTT.

The rearrangement uses TRBV10-3 and TRBJ1-4; 7 nucleotides line up with TRBD1. This CDR3 comprises 13 residues. Germline values: CDR1 ENHRY, CDR2 SYGVKD. The V and J ends lost 6 bases and 4 bases, in that order; junction bases with no gene match: 2. CDR3 sequence reads: CAIRGQDNEKLFF. As DNA, the CDR3 is TGTGCCATCAGAGGACAGGATAATGAAAAACTGTTTTTT.

This chain joins TRBV7-8 and TRBJ2-1; D call uncertain. The DNA end is more similar to TRBJ2-7, so the J call may be wrong. Germline V gene sequence: CDR1 SGHVS, CDR2 FQNEAQ. This CDR3 is built from 15 residues. Here the CDR3 DNA reads TGTGCCAGCAGCCCACAGCTGAGCTCCTACAATGAGCAGTACTTC. This gives the protein CASSPQLSSYNEQYF.

In this sample, this clonotype turned up many times. The chain uses TRBV27 and TRBJ2-7, with D uncertain. Trimming took off 2 bases at V and 7 bases at J, with 12 bases between the two ends. Per the germline V gene, CDR1 is MNHEY and CDR2 is SMNVEV (reference sequence). The CDR3 totals 13 residues. CDR3 DNA sequence: TGTGCCAGCAGTTTAACGCGATTGGGAGAGCAGTACTTC. The encoded protein is CASSLTRLGEQYF.

The chain combines TRBV5-1 with TRBJ1-1, with D possibly matching TRBD1 (5 bases). The germline CDR1 and CDR2 sequences are SGHRS and YFSETQ. The CDR3 contains 14 residues. V was trimmed by 2 bases and J by 4 bases, leaving 12 bases between them. The CDR3 DNA is TGCGCCAGCAGCTTTGGAGTGAGGGGCACTGAAGCTTTCTTT. It codes for CASSFGVRGTEAFF.

CDR3 residues: CASSSKKGQGWTNEQFF. Written as DNA, the CDR3 is TGTGCCAGCAGCTCCAAGAAGGGACAGGGTTGGACTAATGAGCAGTTCTTC. The gene calls are TRBV5-6 and TRBJ2-1, with TRBD1 matching over 9 bases. V was clipped by 3 bases and J by 7 bases; unmatched bases: 14. The germline gives CDR1 SGHDT, CDR2 YYEEEE. CDR3 length: 17 amino acids.

The chain recombines TRBV15 with TRBJ2-7; D gene uncertain. Germline V CDR1 and CDR2: LNHNV, YYDKDF (reference sequence). The V and J ends lost 0 bases and 1 base respectively, with 10 bases between them. The CDR3 sequence is 15 residues long. For the CDR3, the DNA is TGTGCCACCAGCAGAGACTTCTCTAGATCCTACGAGCAGTACTTC. Translation: CATSRDFSRSYEQYF. Filled out from reference TRBV15 and TRBJ2-7, the complete variable domain reads DAMVIQNPRYQVTQFGKPVTLSCSQTLNHNVMYWYQQKSSQAPKLLFHYYDKDFNNEADTPDNFQSRRPNTSFCFLDIRSPGLGDTAMYLCATSRDFSRSYEQYFGPGTRLTVT.

The chain links TRBV6-5 to TRBJ2-7; maybe TRBD2 (5 bases). This CDR3 comprises 15 residues. CDR1 is MNHEY and CDR2 is SVGAGI in the germline V gene. The V end was cut by 5 bases, the J end by 2 bases, with 16 bases between. Here the CDR3 reads CASSTDSLRAYEQYF. CDR3 bases: TGTGCCAGCAGTACCGACTCCCTGAGGGCCTACGAGCAGTACTTC.

The chain employs TRBV20-1 and TRBJ1-5, with 7 bases fitting TRBD1. With V trimmed by 4 bases and J by 1 base, 7 bases remained unmatched. CDR3 length: 15 residues. Germline-derived CDR1 and CDR2 are DFQATT and SNEGSKA (reference sequence). The CDR3, as DNA: TGCAGTGCTAAAAAAGACAGGGCGAGCAATCAGCCCCAGCATTTT. It encodes CSAKKDRASNQPQHF.

In its sample, this clonotype was seen a few times. The chain combines TRBV6-6 with TRBJ2-1, with 11 nucleotides matching TRBD2. There are 15 residues in the CDR3. Trimming removed 6 bases from V and 7 bases from J; junction bases left unmatched: 8. Germline V gives CDR1 MNHNY, CDR2 SVGAGI (reference sequence). The CDR3 DNA is TGTGCCAGCAGCCCCACTAGCGGGAGAATGAATGAGCAGTTCTTC. It translates to CASSPTSGRMNEQFF.

This clonotype was seen a handful of times. This rearrangement joins TRBV27 to TRBJ2-1; 8 bases fit TRBD2. The CDR3 contains 16 residues. The germline V gene encodes CDR1 MNHEY and CDR2 SMNVEV (reference sequence). Trimming took 4 bases from V and 4 from J; bases not matched to a gene: 9. CDR3 region: CASSYESSGKYNEQFF. The CDR3 DNA is TGTGCCAGCAGTTACGAGAGTAGCGGGAAATACAATGAGCAGTTCTTC.

This clonotype appeared a few times. The chain joins TRBV3-1 to TRBJ1-2; D may be TRBD1 (5 bases). The CDR3 extends over 17 amino acids. CDR1 and CDR2 (germline): LGHDT, YNNKEL (reference sequence). Trimming pared 4 bases from V and 4 bases from J, leaving 22 bases between. CDR3 residues: CASSPQPSQQRGYGYTF. The CDR3 DNA is TGTGCCAGCAGCCCCCAGCCCAGCCAACAAAGGGGCTATGGCTACACCTTC.

The chain employs TRBV4-1 and TRBJ2-1, with D unresolved. CDR3 length: 14 residues. Germline CDR1 is MGHRA and CDR2 is YSYEKL. The ends were cut back, 3 bases at V and 6 bases at J, with 12 bases in the middle. CDR3 sequence: CASSQGDGFNEQFF. CDR3 sequence (DNA): TGCGCCAGCAGCCAGGGTGATGGGTTCAATGAGCAGTTCTTC.

The chain recombines TRBV27 with TRBJ2-7; a weak D match, TRBD2 (7 bases). CDR3 length: 15 amino acids. V was clipped by 2 bases and J by 6 bases, with 17 bases between them. Germline V gives CDR1 MNHEY, CDR2 SMNVEV (reference sequence). CDR3 sequence reads: CASSLVAGAGGEQYF. The CDR3 DNA is TGTGCCAGCAGTTTAGTTGCGGGGGCTGGAGGCGAGCAGTACTTC.

The V and J genes are TRBV30 and TRBJ2-7, with 7 positions matching TRBD2. The trim removed 4 bases at V and 2 bases at J, leaving 11 bases unmatched. The CDR3 runs to 15 residues. Per germline, CDR1 GTSNPN and CDR2 SVGIG (reference sequence). The CDR3 here is CAWIRGVSATYEQYF. CDR3 nucleotide sequence: TGTGCCTGGATTCGGGGGGTCTCGGCTACCTACGAGCAGTACTTC. Full variable domain (missing parts from reference TRBV30 and TRBJ2-7): SQTIHQWPATLVQPVGSPLSLECTVEGTSNPNLYWYRQAAGRGLQLLFYSVGIGQISSEVPQNLSASRPQDRQFILSSKKLLLSDSGFYLCAWIRGVSATYEQYFGPGTRLTVT.

There are a few counts of this clonotype. V is TRBV4-2 and J is TRBJ2-1; 11 bases are shared with TRBD2. The CDR3 has 15 residues. Germline-derived CDR1 and CDR2 are LGHNA and YNFKEQ. Losses at the gene ends were 1 base for V and 10 bases for J; bases not matched to a gene: 6. CDR3 protein: CASSQAALAGEEQFF. In nucleotides, the CDR3 is TGTGCCAGCAGCCAAGCCGCACTAGCGGGAGAGGAGCAGTTCTTC.

V gene TRBV18 combines with J gene TRBJ1-3; no clear D gene. Trimming cost V 2 bases and J 0 bases, with 5 bases left between them. CDR3 length: 14 amino acids. Germline lookup yields CDR1 KGHSH and CDR2 LQKENI. CDR3 amino acids: CASSPASSGNTIYF. DNA for the CDR3: TGTGCCAGCTCACCAGCCAGCTCTGGAAACACCATATATTTT.

The V gene is TRBV5-1, the J gene TRBJ2-1; the D gene is possibly TRBD1 (5 bases). V lost 4 bases to trimming and J lost 9 bases, with 14 bases between them. The germline gives CDR1 SGHRS, CDR2 YFSETQ. There are 13 residues in the CDR3. CDR3 in DNA: TGCGCCAGCAGCCTGGACCATGGGGCTGAGCAGTTCTTC. Amino acid sequence: CASSLDHGAEQFF.

The chain is built from TRBV2 and TRBJ1-2; D remains ambiguous. CDR3 size: 14 residues. The V and J ends lost 4 bases and 6 bases respectively, with 15 bases between them. Germline values: CDR1 SNHLY, CDR2 FYNNEI. The CDR3 here is CASSVSSVPNGYTF. The DNA of the CDR3 is TGTGCCAGCAGTGTATCCAGTGTCCCCAATGGCTACACCTTC.

The genes are TRBV12-3 or TRBV12-4 and TRBJ2-1; TRBD1 agrees at 9 bases. V dropped 7 bases and J dropped 4; count of bases not matched to a gene: 8. CDR3 length equals 15 residues. In nucleotides, the CDR3 is TGTGCCAGCACTTCCCGGGACAGGGAATACAATGAGCAGTTCTTC. This codes for CASTSRDREYNEQFF.

The chain has TRBV7-8 and TRBJ2-5; D is perhaps TRBD1 (5 bases). The germline gives CDR1 SGHVS, CDR2 FQNEAQ. The V end lost 5 bases, the J end lost 9 bases, and 16 bases lay between the germline ends. The CDR3 loop spans 13 amino acids. CDR3 DNA sequence: TGTGCCAGCAGCACGGACCCCATGGGGCCCCAGTACTTC. Translating it yields CASSTDPMGPQYF.

The CDR3 nucleotides read TGTGCCAGCAGCCCCGGGGGCTACGGGGGACACGAGCAGTACTTC. Translated: CASSPGGYGGHEQYF. The chain uses TRBV3-1 and TRBJ2-4; D assignment may be TRBD1 or TRBD2 (6 bases each). The end of the DNA fits TRBJ2-7 better, so the J call may be wrong. Germline CDR1 and CDR2: LGHDT and YNNKEL (reference sequence). CDR3 length equals 15 residues.

This clonotype was observed a few times. This chain links TRBV21-1 with TRBJ2-7; the table's D call of TRBD1 was not tested on the DNA. TRBV21-1 represents a pseudogene. The CDR3 covers 15 residues. The CDR3: CASSLDQDRAYEQYF. The CDR3 DNA sequence: TGTGCCAGCAGCTTGGACCAGGACAGGGCCTACGAGCAGTACTTC.

At least ten counts were recorded for this clonotype. The chain is built from TRBV5-1 and TRBJ1-2; D is undetermined. CDR1 is SGHRS and CDR2 is YFSETQ in the germline V gene. The CDR3 covers 12 residues. The V end lost 0 bases, the J end lost 8 bases, and 8 bases lay between the germline ends. The CDR3 nucleotides read TGCGCCAGCAGCTTGGACGTCGGCGGCTACACCTTC. Amino acids: CASSLDVGGYTF. Looking up the rest from reference TRBV5-1 and TRBJ1-2 gives the full variable domain: KAGVTQTPRYLIKTRGQQVTLSCSPISGHRSVSWYQQTPGQGLQFLFEYFSETQRNKGNFPGRFSGRQFSNSRSEMNVSTLELGDSALYLCASSLDVGGYTFGSGTRLTVV.

The rearrangement links TRBV6-1 to TRBJ2-2, with TRBD2 matching 8 bases. From germline, CDR1 is MNHNS and CDR2 SASEGT. The junction had 3 bases not matched to a gene; V was cut back by 0 bases and J by 3 bases. The CDR3 runs 16 residues. The CDR3 spells CASSEALGGDTGELFF. CDR3 sequence (DNA): TGTGCCAGCAGTGAAGCGCTCGGGGGGGACACCGGGGAGCTGTTTTTT.

In its sample, this clonotype was seen a few times. This rearrangement joins TRBV5-1 to TRBJ2-3, with 10 bases lining up with TRBD2. The germline CDR1 and CDR2 sequences are SGHRS and YFSETQ. With 0 bases clipped from V and 2 bases from J, the junction kept 9 bases outside the gene matches. The CDR3 covers 18 residues. CDR3 DNA sequence: TGCGCCAGCAGCTTGGAGTCGCCTAGCGGGGGATTCACAGATACGCAGTATTTT. As protein: CASSLESPSGGFTDTQYF.

The genes are TRBV20-1 and TRBJ1-2; 8 bases line up with TRBD1. The V segment lost 5 bases and the J segment 4 bases; nucleotides outside the gene matches: 9. This CDR3 has 14 residues. Germline-derived CDR1 and CDR2 are DFQATT and SNEGSKA (reference sequence). For the CDR3, the DNA is TGCAGTGCTCCGCACCCGGACAGGGCCTATGGCTACACCTTC. Its translation is CSAPHPDRAYGYTF.